These 3 T cell receptor beta chains originate from one sample sequenced in a study of shared clonotypes between healthy human individuals. The method was immunoSEQ multiplex PCR; TCRdb's version includes in-frame clones alone and lacks a portion of them. The sample includes roughly 380,000 clones, 95% to 97% of them seen just once. The sample was memory CD8+ T cells sorted from blood. Subset reported: CD45RO+ cells pooled with CCR7-negative TemRA cells. The receptor set was obtained from a man aged 25-45 years in good health.

V and J are TRBV29-1 and TRBJ1-4; TRBD1 aligns across 9 bases. CDR1 is SQVTM, CDR2 ANQGSEA, per germline. The CDR3 has 14 residues. V shed 4 bases and J 8 bases; nucleotides not matched to a gene: 8. The CDR3 DNA is TGCAGCGTTGCCTCCGGGACAGGGCTCGAAAAACTGTTTTTT. Translation: CSVASGTGLEKLFF.

This chain uses TRBV5-1 with TRBJ2-1, with D perhaps TRBD2 (5 bases). The length of the CDR3 is 14 residues. V was trimmed by 0 bases and J by 12 bases, leaving 16 bases between them. The germline V gene has CDR1 SGHRS and CDR2 YFSETQ. CDR3 coding DNA: TGCGCCAGCAGCTTGGACATAAGTGTTGGGAGGCAGTTCTTC. The encoded protein is CASSLDISVGRQFF.

The rearrangement uses TRBV10-3 and TRBJ2-7; D is ambiguous. V gave up 0 bases and J gave up 9 bases, with 27 bases separating them. Germline values: CDR1 ENHRY, CDR2 SYGVKD. The CDR3 has 18 residues. The CDR3 is CAISESTALLRTDPPQYF. The CDR3 DNA reads TGTGCCATCAGTGAGTCGACGGCTCTATTACGGACCGATCCGCCGCAGTACTTC.